This T cell receptor beta chain was sequenced for a study of CD8 T cells in Susac syndrome. The CDR3 runs 15 residues. Germline trimming cut 6 bases from V and 4 bases from J; bases unmatched to any gene: 12. From germline, CDR1 is SQVTM and CDR2 ANQGSEA. RNA was extracted with the RNeasy kit, and a quantity of roughly 0.5 to 1 ug was reverse transcribed using random hexamers. Multiplex PCR with immunoSEQ amplified the TCR beta CDR3 across 54 Vbeta and 13 Jbeta. TCRdb reprocessed the immunoSEQ multiplex PCR reads via MiXCR and lists one record per CDR3 protein. This table holds some 200,000 distinct CDR3 sequences, 95% found once. The sequenced target, TCR beta, came from blood CD8+ and CD4+ T cells. TEMRA cells were FACS-enriched, with CD8+ and CD4+ T cells isolated negatively.

Sample: CD8+ T cells from PBMCs. The sequence was obtained from a human donor with Susac syndrome. The chain employs TRBV29-1 and TRBJ2-3; the match to TRBD2 covers 8 bases. As DNA, the CDR3 is TGCAGCGTGCATTCCGGGACTAGGGCAGCAGATACGCAGTATTTT. Residues: CSVHSGTRAADTQYF.